A single sample is the source of the 27 T cell receptor beta chains below, sequenced in a study of cytomegalovirus exposure and HLA in healthy donors. It was with 60 Vbeta and 13 Jbeta primers that the PCR ran. Assay used: immunoSEQ multiplex PCR; TCRdb lists only in-frame clones, some missing. This table has about 130,000 clones, about 82% appearing once. Input material: PBMCs. The receptors here all came from a boy younger than 18 in good health and CMV-seronegative.

The CDR3 DNA reads TGTGCCAGCAGCCGCCTCCCAGGGGGCGCCGGAAACACCATATATTTT. Translating gives CASSRLPGGAGNTIYF. The chain joins TRBV4-2 to TRBJ1-3; 8 nucleotides match TRBD1. The germline CDR1 and CDR2 sequences are LGHNA and YNFKEQ. The V segment lost 4 bases and the J segment 4 bases; nucleotides outside the gene matches: 9. The CDR3 is 16 residues long.

This chain joins TRBV27 and TRBJ2-1; 8 nucleotides match TRBD2. With 5 bases clipped from V and 4 bases from J, the junction kept 7 bases outside the gene matches. Germline V gene lookup returns CDR1 MNHEY and CDR2 SMNVEV (reference sequence). This CDR3 is built from 15 residues. DNA of the CDR3: TGTGCCAGCAGTGACTTTTCGGGGGGGTACAATGAGCAGTTCTTC. This codes for CASSDFSGGYNEQFF.

The table lists this clone with a count of one. V and J are TRBV9 and TRBJ2-2; tentative D call: TRBD1 (5 bases). This CDR3 spans 13 amino acids. The V gene's germline CDR1 is SGDLS and CDR2 YYNGEE. Trimming took off 4 bases at V and 4 bases at J, with 8 bases between the two ends. The CDR3 DNA follows: TGTGCCAGCAGCCCGACAGTCACCGGGGAGCTGTTTTTT. This translates into CASSPTVTGELFF.

This clone was detected only once. CDR3 bases: TGTGCCAGCAGCACCGACAGGGCCGGTTCACCCCTCCACTTT. It codes for CASSTDRAGSPLHF. The chain carries TRBV6-5 and TRBJ1-6; 7 positions match TRBD1. The CDR3 has 14 residues. The germline CDR1 and CDR2 sequences are MNHEY and SVGAGI. The V and J ends lost 6 bases and 9 bases, in that order; junction bases with no gene match: 8.

V usage is TRBV9 and J usage is TRBJ1-5; D is possibly TRBD1 (5 bases). V was cut by 4 bases and J by 4 bases, with 9 bases left in between. The CDR3 is 13 amino acids. Germline V lookup: CDR1 SGDLS, CDR2 YYNGEE. The CDR3 protein is CASSRDFNQPQHF. The CDR3 DNA reads as TGTGCCAGCAGCCGGGACTTTAATCAGCCCCAGCATTTT. Looking up the rest from reference TRBV9 and TRBJ1-5 gives the full variable domain: DSGVTQTPKHLITATGQRVTLRCSPRSGDLSVYWYQQSLDQGLQFLIQYYNGEERAKGNILERFSAQQFPDLHSELNLSSLELGDSALYFCASSRDFNQPQHFGDGTRLSIL.

V gene TRBV14 combines with J gene TRBJ2-2, with TRBD2 identical over 13 bases. Unmatched junction bases numbered 3, after V lost 4 bases and J lost 4 bases. The V gene's germline CDR1 is SGHDN and CDR2 FVKESK. CDR3 length: 16 amino acids. This chain's CDR3 is CASSRRTSGSTGELFF. DNA of the CDR3: TGTGCCAGCAGCCGACGGACTAGCGGGAGCACCGGGGAGCTGTTTTTT.

In the case of this clone: Other DNA variants within this sample encode the same CDR3. This chain links TRBV27 with TRBJ2-2; D is unresolved. This CDR3 is built from 16 residues. Per germline, CDR1 MNHEY and CDR2 SMNVEV (reference sequence). V was pared by 3 bases and J by 0 bases, with 11 bases between. CDR3 sequence (DNA): TGTGCCAGCAGTTTCTCAGGAACCGCGAACACCGGGGAGCTGTTTTTT. It translates to CASSFSGTANTGELFF.

This clone was seen a single time. This chain links TRBV30 with TRBJ1-1; TRBD1 is a possible D gene (5 bases). Trimming took off 4 bases at V and 3 bases at J, with 12 bases between the two ends. The CDR3 is 13 residues long. CDR1 and CDR2 (germline): GTSNPN, SVGIG (reference sequence). In DNA, the CDR3 is TGTGCCTGGAACCGGGGGTGGGACACTGAAGCTTTCTTT. As protein: CAWNRGWDTEAFF.

This clone was seen more than once but under ten times. The chain recombines TRBV4-3 with TRBJ2-7; D remains ambiguous. CDR3 length: 15 residues. Germline V gene data show CDR1 as LGHNA and CDR2 as YSLEER. V lost 0 bases, J lost 1 base, and 10 bases lay in between. The CDR3 DNA is TGCGCCAGCAGCCAAGAGGCACGTGCATCCTACGAGCAGTACTTC. Protein product: CASSQEARASYEQYF.

The chain employs TRBV30 and TRBJ1-4, with D unresolved. Trimming stripped 0 bases from V and 10 bases from J, with 24 bases between. Per the germline V gene, CDR1 is GTSNPN and CDR2 is SVGIG (reference sequence). The CDR3 runs to 17 residues. CDR3 residues: CAWSVSGAGSSGVKLFF. The DNA of the CDR3 is TGTGCCTGGAGTGTATCCGGAGCGGGTTCCTCCGGGGTAAAACTGTTTTTT.

The chain joins TRBV4-2 to TRBJ2-5, with 10 bases that match TRBD1. CDR3 length equals 14 residues. Trimming removed 6 bases from V and 5 bases from J; junction bases left unmatched: 6. Germline-derived CDR1 and CDR2 are LGHNA and YNFKEQ. The CDR3 region has the DNA TGTGCCAGCAGGCCGGGACAGGGGATCGAGACCCAGTACTTC. This gives the protein CASRPGQGIETQYF.

In this sample, this clone turned up once. The rearrangement uses TRBV6-5 and TRBJ1-3, with 7 positions matching TRBD1. This CDR3 is built from 16 residues. The V and J ends lost 2 bases and 1 base, in that order; junction bases with no gene match: 5. Germline assignment: CDR1 MNHEY and CDR2 SVGAGI. DNA of the CDR3: TGTGCCAGCAGTTACCCAAACAGGGGATCTGGAAACACCATATATTTT. Protein product: CASSYPNRGSGNTIYF.

This chain uses TRBV10-3 with TRBJ2-7, with 10 bases fitting TRBD2. The CDR3 consists of 14 residues. With V trimmed by 10 bases and J by 5 bases, 11 bases remained unmatched. Germline V gene lookup returns CDR1 ENHRY and CDR2 SYGVKD. The CDR3 DNA reads as TGTGCCACTCTAGCGGGAGCTGCCGGGGACGAGCAGTACTTC. It specifies CATLAGAAGDEQYF.

This clone was seen a single time. The rearrangement joins TRBV4-1 to TRBJ2-1; 8 nucleotides match TRBD1. Germline trimming cut 5 bases from V and 2 bases from J; bases unmatched to any gene: 5. Germline V lookup: CDR1 MGHRA, CDR2 YSYEKL. The CDR3 totals 15 residues. The CDR3 region has the DNA TGCGCCAGCAGCATAACGACAGGGGCCTACAATGAGCAGTTCTTC. This sequence encodes CASSITTGAYNEQFF.

The chain recombines TRBV9 with TRBJ2-5, with 7 bases aligning to TRBD1. J lost 7 bases, V lost 6 bases, and 9 bases had no gene match. The CDR3 length is 13 residues. From germline, CDR1 is SGDLS and CDR2 YYNGEE. The CDR3 protein is CASNPTGFGTQYF. In DNA, the CDR3 is TGTGCCAGCAATCCGACAGGGTTTGGGACCCAGTACTTC. The whole variable domain, filled in from reference TRBV9 and TRBJ2-5, reads DSGVTQTPKHLITATGQRVTLRCSPRSGDLSVYWYQQSLDQGLQFLIQYYNGEERAKGNILERFSAQQFPDLHSELNLSSLELGDSALYFCASNPTGFGTQYFGPGTRLLVL.

CDR3 sequence (DNA): TGTGCCAGCAGCGTAGGGGGGACAGGGAATACCCAGTACTTC. Residues: CASSVGGTGNTQYF. V is TRBV9 and J is TRBJ2-5, with 9 bases lining up with TRBD1. CDR1 SGDLS and CDR2 YYNGEE come from the germline V gene. V trimming: 0 bases; J trimming: 8 bases; junction bases outside the gene matches: 5. The CDR3 has 14 residues.

This clone was detected only a few times. V and J are TRBV19 and TRBJ2-3; 15 bases map to TRBD2. CDR1 is LNHDA and CDR2 is SQIVND in the germline V gene (reference sequence). This CDR3 region has 16 residues. The V segment lost 5 bases and the J segment 5 bases; nucleotides outside the gene matches: 5. DNA of the CDR3: TGTGCCAGTAGTGTAGGACTAGCGGGAGGGGAAGATACGCAGTATTTT. Residues: CASSVGLAGGEDTQYF. Filled out from reference TRBV19 and TRBJ2-3, the complete variable domain reads DGGITQSPKYLFRKEGQNVTLSCEQNLNHDAMYWYRQDPGQGLRLIYYSQIVNDFQKGDIAEGYSVSREKKESFPLTVTSAQKNPTAFYLCASSVGLAGGEDTQYFGPGTRLTVL.

The chain employs TRBV25-1 and TRBJ2-1; tentatively, D is TRBD2 (5 bases). The length of the CDR3 is 14 residues. V was shortened by 3 bases and J by 0 bases, with 6 bases between the two germline ends. The V gene's germline CDR1 is MGHDK and CDR2 SYGVNS. CDR3 coding DNA: TGTGCCAGCAGTGACCGGGGCTCCTACAATGAGCAGTTCTTC. Amino acids: CASSDRGSYNEQFF. Drawing the rest from reference TRBV25-1 and TRBJ2-1, the complete variable domain is EADIYQTPRYLVIGTGKKITLECSQTMGHDKMYWYQQDPGMELHLIHYSYGVNSTEKGDLSSESTVSRIRTEHFPLTLESARPSHTSQYLCASSDRGSYNEQFFGPGTRLTVL.

The chain joins TRBV6-4 to TRBJ2-1, with D unresolved. Trimming removed 2 bases at V and 5 bases at J, with 13 bases between. Germline-derived CDR1 and CDR2 are MRHNA and SNTAGT. The CDR3 is made up of 15 amino acids. The CDR3 DNA is TGTGCCAGCAGTGACCCGGGTCGGTCAGACAATGAGCAGTTCTTC. This sequence encodes CASSDPGRSDNEQFF.

The J gene is TRBJ2-1, the V gene TRBV5-4; 7 bases are a match to TRBD2. J lost 0 bases, V lost 2 bases, and 11 bases had no gene match. In germline, CDR1 is SGHNT, CDR2 YYREEE (reference sequence). The length of the CDR3 is 18 residues. The CDR3 coding sequence is TGTGCCAGCAGCTTTTTCCTGGGGGGGTCAAGCTCCTACAATGAGCAGTTCTTC. Protein: CASSFFLGGSSSYNEQFF.

The CDR3 DNA reads TGTGCCAGCAGCTCGTTTAGCGGGTTCCAAGAGACCCAGTACTTC. As protein: CASSSFSGFQETQYF. This chain links TRBV7-3 with TRBJ2-5, with 7 nucleotides matching TRBD2. The CDR3 extends over 15 amino acids. CDR1 is SGHTA, CDR2 FQGTGA, per germline. J was trimmed by 1 base and V by 4 bases; bases with no gene match: 6.

The J gene is TRBJ2-1, the V gene TRBV29-1; perhaps TRBD2 as D (6 bases). The V end was cut by 6 bases, the J end by 1 base, with 13 bases between. CDR1 is SQVTM and CDR2 is ANQGSEA in the germline V gene. The CDR3 has 14 residues. The CDR3 DNA reads TGCAGCGTCCTGACTAGATCGTCCTACAATGAGCAGTTCTTC. Translation: CSVLTRSSYNEQFF.

This chain links TRBV9 with TRBJ1-1; no definite D call. The V gene lost 6 bases and the J gene lost 1 base, with 13 bases spanning the gap. Germline CDR1 reads SGDLS; CDR2 reads YYNGEE. CDR3 length: 14 amino acids. The CDR3 sequence is CASTSPHSNTEAFF. The CDR3 region has the DNA TGTGCCAGCACCTCTCCACATTCGAACACTGAAGCTTTCTTT.

The gene calls are TRBV7-9 and TRBJ2-1, with 15 nucleotides matching TRBD2. With 5 bases clipped from V and 8 bases from J, the junction kept 7 bases outside the gene matches. The CDR3 loop spans 16 amino acids. Germline V gene data show CDR1 as SEHNR and CDR2 as FQNEAQ (reference sequence). CDR3 coding DNA: TGTGCCAGCAGCCCCAGGACTAGCGGGAGGGGAGATGAGCAGTTCTTC. Its translation is CASSPRTSGRGDEQFF.

V and J are TRBV7-9 and TRBJ2-5, with TRBD2 matching 13 bases. The CDR3 covers 15 residues. The germline CDR1 and CDR2 sequences are SEHNR and FQNEAQ (reference sequence). With V trimmed by 5 bases and J by 2 bases, 2 bases remained unmatched. CDR3 residues: CASSRLAGGQETQYF. The CDR3 DNA is TGTGCCAGCAGCCGACTAGCGGGGGGACAAGAGACCCAGTACTTC.

The CDR3 reads CASSLYRTYNEQFF. CDR3 DNA sequence: TGTGCCAGCAGCTTGTACAGAACCTACAATGAGCAGTTCTTC. The chain links TRBV5-4 to TRBJ2-1, with D unresolved. CDR1 is SGHNT, CDR2 YYREEE, per germline (reference sequence). Between the trimmed V and J ends, which lost 1 base and 2 bases, there was a span of 7 bases. The CDR3 has 14 residues. The full variable domain, its missing parts supplied by reference TRBV5-4 and TRBJ2-1, is ETGVTQSPTHLIKTRGQQVTLRCSSQSGHNTVSWYQQALGQGPQFIFQYYREEENGRGNFPPRFSGLQFPNYSSELNVNALELDDSALYLCASSLYRTYNEQFFGPGTRLTVL.

In its sample, this clone was seen a few times. This chain links TRBV30 with TRBJ2-1, with 11 bases aligning to TRBD2. V was clipped by 4 bases and J by 3 bases; unmatched bases: 2. The CDR3 sequence is 14 residues long. From germline, CDR1 is GTSNPN and CDR2 SVGIG (reference sequence). The CDR3 reads CAWITSGSYNEQFF. The DNA of the CDR3 is TGTGCCTGGATTACTAGCGGGAGCTACAATGAGCAGTTCTTC.